A single sample gave rise to the 25 T cell receptor beta chains below, sequenced in a study of CD8 T cells in Susac syndrome. RNA amounts of 0.5 to 1 ug underwent reverse transcription with random hexamers. MiXCR, run by TCRdb on the immunoSEQ multiplex PCR reads, gives a single entry per CDR3 protein. This sample yields some 120,000 distinct CDR3 sequences, of which 90% to 95% are seen a single time; around 0.12% belongs to the top ten. Sample: CD4+ T cells from PBMCs. All receptors derive from a human donor in good health.

V usage is TRBV7-9 and J usage is TRBJ2-5; D call uncertain. The CDR3 has 14 amino acids. The V gene's germline CDR1 is SEHNR and CDR2 FQNEAQ (reference sequence). Trimming took off 0 bases at V and 2 bases at J, with 7 bases between the two ends. This CDR3 is CASSLAGNQETQYF. Written as DNA, the CDR3 is TGTGCCAGCAGCTTAGCGGGAAATCAAGAGACCCAGTACTTC.

The rearrangement uses TRBV29-1 and TRBJ2-7, with D maybe TRBD2 (5 bases). Germline CDR1 and CDR2: SQVTM and ANQGSEA. CDR3 length: 13 amino acids. V was shortened by 6 bases and J by 3 bases, with 15 bases between the two germline ends. CDR3 in DNA: TGCAGCGTCTACGGCGGCGGAGGCTACGAGCAGTACTTC. Its translation: CSVYGGGGYEQYF.

This sequence joins TRBV11-2 and TRBJ2-5; 9 positions match TRBD2. This CDR3 has 14 residues. Germline V gives CDR1 SGHAT, CDR2 FQNNGV. V shed 1 base and J 7 bases; nucleotides not matched to a gene: 4. CDR3 DNA: TGTGCCAGCAGCTTAGTGGCGGGAGGGGGGACCCAGTACTTC. It encodes CASSLVAGGGTQYF.

The CDR3 DNA reads as TGTGCCAGCAGACCAGGGGGGAACGGGGAGCTGTTTTTT. Its protein is CASRPGGNGELFF. This chain uses TRBV12-3 or TRBV12-4 with TRBJ2-2, with D possibly TRBD1 on 7 matching bases. The V and J ends lost 6 bases and 7 bases respectively, with 12 bases between them. There are 13 residues in the CDR3.

The table lists this clonotype with a count of one. The chain uses TRBV29-1 and TRBJ1-2; D might be TRBD1 (6 bases). The V end was cut by 6 bases, the J end by 8 bases, with 13 bases between. CDR1 and CDR2 (germline): SQVTM, ANQGSEA. This CDR3 has 11 amino acids. CDR3 sequence: CSVGGLNGYTF. The CDR3, as DNA: TGCAGCGTCGGGGGCTTGAACGGCTACACCTTC. The full variable domain, with the rest looked up from reference TRBV29-1 and TRBJ1-2, is SAVISQKPSRDICQRGTSLTIQCQVDSQVTMMFWYRQQPGQSLTLIATANQGSEATYESGFVIDKFPISRPNLTFSTLTVSNMSPEDSSIYLCSVGGLNGYTFGSGTRLTVV.

This chain joins TRBV3-1 and TRBJ1-1; no clear D gene. The CDR3 has 12 residues. With 5 bases removed from V and 4 bases from J, the gap between germline ends came to 8 bases. Germline V gene lookup returns CDR1 LGHDT and CDR2 YNNKEL (reference sequence). CDR3 DNA sequence: TGTGCCAGCAGCGCGGTGGGCACTGAAGCTTTCTTT. The encoded protein is CASSAVGTEAFF.

The V call is TRBV6-5, the J call TRBJ1-2, with D perhaps matching TRBD1 (5 bases). CDR1 is MNHEY, CDR2 SVGAGI, per germline. V lost 6 bases and J 2 bases, leaving 16 bases between the germline ends. There are 15 residues in the CDR3. CDR3 nucleotides: TGTGCCAGCAGACCAACCGGGACGGGGAACTATGGCTACACCTTC. Amino acids: CASRPTGTGNYGYTF.

This clonotype was seen a single time. This rearrangement joins TRBV20-1 to TRBJ1-3; D might be TRBD1 (6 bases). Trimming shortened V by 6 bases and J by 0 bases, and 12 bases separated the two germline ends. This CDR3 has 14 residues. Germline assignment: CDR1 DFQATT and CDR2 SNEGSKA (reference sequence). Here the CDR3 DNA reads TGCAGTGCAGATACAGGGACCTCTGGAAACACCATATATTTT. Its protein product is CSADTGTSGNTIYF.

This sequence joins TRBV3-1 and TRBJ2-1; TRBD2 agrees at 14 bases. This CDR3 comprises 15 residues. In germline, CDR1 is LGHDT, CDR2 YNNKEL (reference sequence). Trimming cost V 1 base and J 13 bases; bases outside gene matches: 6. CDR3 in amino acids: CASSQGGLAGAVQFF. The CDR3 DNA sequence: TGTGCCAGCAGCCAAGGGGGACTAGCGGGAGCGGTACAGTTCTTC.

The V gene is TRBV18, the J gene TRBJ2-5; 9 nucleotides align to TRBD2. Germline values: CDR1 KGHSH, CDR2 LQKENI. The trim removed 1 base at V and 4 bases at J, leaving 4 bases unmatched. The length of the CDR3 is 15 residues. CDR3 region: CASSPLPSGIETQYF. The CDR3 nucleotides read TGTGCCAGCTCACCACTCCCTAGCGGGATAGAGACCCAGTACTTC.

The rearrangement joins TRBV5-1 to TRBJ1-1; D gene uncertain. Germline CDR1 reads SGHRS; CDR2 reads YFSETQ. Trimming cost V 0 bases and J 1 base, with 10 bases left between them. The CDR3 runs 15 residues. Here the CDR3 DNA reads TGCGCCAGCAGCTTGGATGCTCGGGGGAACACTGAAGCTTTCTTT. This codes for CASSLDARGNTEAFF.

The chain combines TRBV4-2 with TRBJ2-5; maybe TRBD2 (7 bases). Deletions cut 0 bases from V and 2 bases from J, with 13 bases between. Looked up from germline, CDR1 is LGHNA and CDR2 is YNFKEQ. There are 16 residues in the CDR3. The CDR3 nucleotides read TGTGCCAGCAGCCAAGAGGGGGGGCAGCCTCAAGAGACCCAGTACTTC. Protein product: CASSQEGGQPQETQYF.

The V call is TRBV6-1, the J call TRBJ1-2; D not resolved. CDR3 length: 12 amino acids. Deletions cut 1 base from V and 8 bases from J, with 8 bases between. From germline, CDR1 is MNHNS and CDR2 SASEGT. CDR3 DNA sequence: TGTGCCAGCAGTGAAGTTCAAGGAGGCTACACCTTC. Protein product: CASSEVQGGYTF.

The V gene is TRBV29-1, the J gene TRBJ2-7, with D possibly matching TRBD2 (6 bases). The V end was cut by 4 bases, the J end by 3 bases, with 19 bases between. The V gene's germline CDR1 is SQVTM and CDR2 ANQGSEA. The CDR3 is 15 amino acids. The DNA of the CDR3 is TGCAGCGTTGCCGCTAGCCTAGCGAGAAACTACGAGCAGTACTTC. Protein sequence: CSVAASLARNYEQYF.

The chain couples TRBV7-2 to TRBJ2-4; D gene uncertain. The CDR3 contains 12 residues. The germline V gene has CDR1 SGHTA and CDR2 FQGNSA. The V end lost 1 base, the J end lost 9 bases, and 7 bases lay between the germline ends. DNA of the CDR3: TGTGCCAGCAGCTTAGGGCCGGGCATTCAGTACTTC. Translated, it gives CASSLGPGIQYF.

The CDR3 here is CASSLVPSAMNEQFF. As DNA, the CDR3 is TGCGCCAGCAGCTTGGTACCTTCCGCCATGAATGAGCAGTTCTTC. V is TRBV5-1 and J is TRBJ2-1; D not certain. Germline lookup yields CDR1 SGHRS and CDR2 YFSETQ. The CDR3 loop spans 15 amino acids. V gave up 0 bases and J gave up 7 bases, with 14 bases separating them.

The rearrangement uses TRBV19 and TRBJ2-2; D may be TRBD1 (5 bases). This CDR3 spans 15 amino acids. V lost 7 bases and J lost 1, with 13 bases in between. The germline V gene has CDR1 LNHDA and CDR2 SQIVND (reference sequence). The CDR3 is CASTPLDRNTGELFF. The DNA of the CDR3 is TGTGCCAGTACCCCGCTCGACAGGAACACCGGGGAGCTGTTTTTT. Complete variable domain (other parts from reference TRBV19 and TRBJ2-2): DGGITQSPKYLFRKEGQNVTLSCEQNLNHDAMYWYRQDPGQGLRLIYYSQIVNDFQKGDIAEGYSVSREKKESFPLTVTSAQKNPTAFYLCASTPLDRNTGELFFGEGSRLTVL.

The sample holds a few counts of this clonotype. The chain joins TRBV5-1 to TRBJ1-1, with TRBD1 matching over 7 bases. Germline V gene data show CDR1 as SGHRS and CDR2 as YFSETQ. The V and J ends lost 0 bases and 1 base, in that order; junction bases with no gene match: 3. The CDR3 is made up of 15 amino acids. For the CDR3, the DNA is TGCGCCAGCAGCTTGGCTGGGACAGAGAACACTGAAGCTTTCTTT. It encodes CASSLAGTENTEAFF.

The chain recombines TRBV12-3 or TRBV12-4 with TRBJ1-4; D possibly corresponds to TRBD1 (5 bases). V shed 3 bases and J shed 10 bases, with 12 bases lying between them. The length of the CDR3 is 13 residues. CDR3 sequence: CASSFEGLGKLFF. The DNA of the CDR3 is TGTGCCAGCAGTTTCGAGGGGCTTGGAAAACTGTTTTTT.

V gene TRBV3-1 combines with J gene TRBJ1-2; D gene unclear. The germline CDR1 and CDR2 sequences are LGHDT and YNNKEL (reference sequence). The CDR3 loop spans 15 amino acids. Trimming left V 2 bases short and J 1 base short, with 11 bases between. The CDR3 region is CASSQPGRHNYGYTF. CDR3 in DNA: TGTGCCAGCAGCCAACCCGGACGTCATAACTATGGCTACACCTTC.

The chain uses TRBV5-6 and TRBJ1-1; TRBD1 agrees at 7 bases. V lost 4 bases, J lost 6 bases, and 12 bases stayed unmatched. The germline V gene has CDR1 SGHDT and CDR2 YYEEEE. This CDR3 spans 15 amino acids. The CDR3 here is CASSPLTGEVAEAFF. CDR3 coding DNA: TGTGCCAGCAGCCCCCTAACAGGGGAAGTGGCTGAAGCTTTCTTT.

The rearrangement joins TRBV5-1 to TRBJ2-3; 9 bases match TRBD1. CDR1 and CDR2 (germline): SGHRS, YFSETQ. The V gene end was trimmed by 4 bases and the J gene end by 3 bases; junction bases not matched to a gene: 3. This CDR3 is 14 amino acids long. In DNA form, the CDR3 reads TGCGCCAGCAGCGTAGGGACAGGGACAGATACGCAGTATTTT. This gives the protein CASSVGTGTDTQYF.

This clonotype occurred once. This chain connects TRBV12-3 or TRBV12-4 to TRBJ2-3; D is uncertain. Trimming removed 3 bases from V and 2 bases from J, with 6 bases in between. The CDR3 totals 13 residues. The DNA for the CDR3 is TGTGCCAGCAGTTTGGATGCCACAGATACGCAGTATTTT. Translation gives CASSLDATDTQYF.

The chain links TRBV29-1 to TRBJ2-1; D is unclear. The V gene lost 1 base and the J gene lost 2 bases, with 3 bases spanning the gap. The CDR3 runs 12 residues. Germline V CDR1 and CDR2: SQVTM, ANQGSEA. The CDR3 sequence is CSVEAAYNEQFF. The CDR3 nucleotides are TGCAGCGTTGAAGCTGCCTACAATGAGCAGTTCTTC.

The chain combines TRBV7-2 with TRBJ2-5; TRBD1 is a possible D gene (6 bases). The V and J ends lost 0 bases and 4 bases respectively, with 9 bases between them. Germline V gene lookup returns CDR1 SGHTA and CDR2 FQGNSA. There are 14 residues in the CDR3. CDR3 sequence reads: CASSLAAGAETQYF. The DNA of the CDR3 is TGTGCCAGCAGCTTAGCTGCAGGGGCAGAGACCCAGTACTTC.